This T cell receptor (beta chain) was captured by sequencing in a study of T cell clones after liver transplantation. TCRdb keeps only in-frame clones here, not all; method: immunoSEQ multiplex PCR. Here the sample spans fewer than 65,000 clones, 60% to 80% being singletons. The CDR3 has 16 residues. V was pared by 4 bases and J by 4 bases, with 17 bases between. Germline-derived CDR1 and CDR2 are MDHEN and SYDVKM. Points on this clone: Antigen: not known.

Findings and caveats of the study: Compared with third party-reactive sequences, donor-reactive ones declined more, independent of withdrawal success.

This specimen consisted of CD4+ T cells from blood, obtained at the 22-month timepoint. The source is a human patient who received a liver transplant. The graft donor may have given rise to some T cells. The chain links TRBV28 to TRBJ2-1; tentative D call: TRBD2 (7 bases). CDR3 sequence (DNA): TGTGCCAGCAGTTCCCCCCGGGGGGCACAGTACAATGAGCAGTTCTTC. Its translation: CASSSPRGAQYNEQFF.